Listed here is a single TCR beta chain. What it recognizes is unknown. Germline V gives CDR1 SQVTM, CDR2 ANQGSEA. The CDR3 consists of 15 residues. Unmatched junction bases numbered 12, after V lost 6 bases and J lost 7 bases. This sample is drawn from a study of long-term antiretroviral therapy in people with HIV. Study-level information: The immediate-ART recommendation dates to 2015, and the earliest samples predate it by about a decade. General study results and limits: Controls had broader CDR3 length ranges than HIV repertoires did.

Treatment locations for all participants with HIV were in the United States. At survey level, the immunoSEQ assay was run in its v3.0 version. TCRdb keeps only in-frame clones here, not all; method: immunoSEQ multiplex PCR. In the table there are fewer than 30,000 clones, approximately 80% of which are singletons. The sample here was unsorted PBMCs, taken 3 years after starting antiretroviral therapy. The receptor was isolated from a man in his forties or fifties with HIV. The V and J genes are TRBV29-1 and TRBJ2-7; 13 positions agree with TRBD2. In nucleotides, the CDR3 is TGCAGCGTCCTGGGACTAGCGGGGAAGAGGGGTGAGCAGTACTTC. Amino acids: CSVLGLAGKRGEQYF.